What follows are 4 T cell receptor beta chains derived from one specimen sequenced in a study of beta chain features in type 1 diabetes. The authors reverse transcribed all of the isolated RNA, so sequencing captured expressed TCRB transcripts. Profiled with immunoSEQ multiplex PCR; TCRdb holds only in-frame clones, not every one. The profile covers 240,000 or so clones, with around 26% appearing a single time and roughly 4.1% taken by the ten largest. The material sequenced was central memory CD4+ T cells from blood. The receptors were sampled from a man in his thirties or forties in good health.

Only a few counts were recorded for this clone. The V gene is TRBV30, the J gene TRBJ2-5; D gene ambiguous. The V end lost 3 bases, the J end lost 7 bases, and 12 bases lay between the germline ends. Germline-derived CDR1 and CDR2 are GTSNPN and SVGIG (reference sequence). The length of the CDR3 is 12 residues. In DNA form, the CDR3 reads TGTGCCTGGAGGGCCGAAGGCGCGACCCAGTACTTC. Translating it yields CAWRAEGATQYF.

This clone has more than one count but fewer than ten. The chain couples TRBV20-1 to TRBJ2-7; 7 bases fit TRBD2. V lost 7 bases and J lost 7; bases outside the gene matches: 7. In germline, CDR1 is DFQATT, CDR2 SNEGSKA (reference sequence). The CDR3 totals 11 residues. The CDR3 loop reads CSVQRGTEQYF. DNA for the CDR3: TGCAGTGTCCAGCGGGGTACGGAGCAGTACTTC.

The J gene is TRBJ1-2, the V gene TRBV6-1, with TRBD1 matching 8 bases. Germline V CDR1 and CDR2: MNHNS, SASEGT. J was trimmed by 7 bases and V by 2 bases; bases with no gene match: 9. There are 15 residues in the CDR3. The CDR3 loop is CASSESRQGARGYTF. CDR3 coding DNA: TGTGCCAGCAGTGAAAGTCGGCAGGGGGCGCGTGGCTACACCTTC.

This clone was observed a handful of times. The chain couples TRBV29-1 to TRBJ1-1; D not resolved. Trimming left V 3 bases short and J 1 base short, with 9 bases between. The CDR3 is 13 amino acids. Germline-derived CDR1 and CDR2 are SQVTM and ANQGSEA. CDR3 DNA sequence: TGCAGCGTTGATGAGACGGGGAACACTGAAGCTTTCTTT. The encoded protein is CSVDETGNTEAFF. Drawing the rest from reference TRBV29-1 and TRBJ1-1, the complete variable domain is SAVISQKPSRDICQRGTSLTIQCQVDSQVTMMFWYRQQPGQSLTLIATANQGSEATYESGFVIDKFPISRPNLTFSTLTVSNMSPEDSSIYLCSVDETGNTEAFFGQGTRLTVV.